Listed below are T cell receptor beta chains from one sample, sequenced in a study of long-term antiretroviral therapy in people with HIV. TCRdb's copy holds only in-frame clones and misses some; the assay was immunoSEQ multiplex PCR. The sample lists some 20,000 clones, 70% to 85% occurring once. The input for sequencing was unsorted PBMCs, taken 0.9 years after starting antiretroviral therapy. These receptors all stem from a man between 18 and 35 years old with HIV. Both conserved end residues are part of each CDR3. A D gene is named only where the DNA matches it firmly. Clone size is not always given. Where it is, it says once, few, many or a class for expanded clones.

D	length	size	V	J	CDR3
NA	16	few	TRBV19	TRBJ1-5	CASSIDWQGIGQPQHF
TRBD1	14	NA	TRBV19	TRBJ1-4	CASSADRGAEKLFF
NA	11	NA	TRBV29-1	TRBJ2-1	CSVDSSKVQFF
NA	14	NA	TRBV7-3	TRBJ2-3	CASSLMGEGDTQYF
TRBD2	14	NA	TRBV6-5	TRBJ2-1	CATQLAGGPNEQFF
NA	13	NA	TRBV13	TRBJ1-1	CASSLMVNTEAFF
TRBD1	15	NA	TRBV10-2	TRBJ1-2	CASSEVGQGAGGYTF
NA	15	NA	TRBV14	TRBJ2-7	CASSQDRAASYEQYF
NA	13	NA	TRBV6-1	TRBJ1-1	CASSGTRNTEAFF
NA	15	NA	TRBV7-2	TRBJ2-7	CASSLDYGRAYEQYF
NA	11	few	TRBV20-1	TRBJ1-2	CSARVGYGYTF
NA	12	NA	TRBV5-4	TRBJ2-5	CASSLGEETQYF
NA	12	NA	TRBV5-8	TRBJ1-6	CASRLRNSPLHF
NA	14	NA	TRBV2	TRBJ1-4	CASNAYSSSEKLFF
NA	13	NA	TRBV5-1	TRBJ1-1	CASSLVGRTEAFF
NA	15	NA	TRBV5-5	TRBJ1-1	CASSRTQILNTEAFF
TRBD1	15	NA	TRBV6-5	TRBJ2-1	CASSYRGQGPLEQFF
NA	13	NA	TRBV9	TRBJ2-1	CASGGAAYNEQFF
NA	13	NA	TRBV7-9	TRBJ2-7	CASSSRGPYEQYF
NA	16	NA	TRBV28	TRBJ1-5	CASSFPPTGEHQPQHF
NA	16	few	TRBV27	TRBJ1-3	CASSRGSPKTGNTIYF
NA	13	NA	TRBV27	TRBJ1-5	CASSLTDNQPQHF
NA	15	NA	TRBV6-4	TRBJ2-1	CASSDSAGHLAEQFF
NA	15	NA	TRBV7-8	TRBJ2-3	CASSARARRGDTQYF
NA	13	NA	TRBV28	TRBJ1-6	CASSFRGASPLHF
NA	12	few	TRBV2	TRBJ2-3	CASSGVADTQYF
NA	14	NA	TRBV28	TRBJ2-3	CASSLRGPGDTQYF
NA	16	NA	TRBV9	TRBJ2-5	CASSVGSQGLQETQYF